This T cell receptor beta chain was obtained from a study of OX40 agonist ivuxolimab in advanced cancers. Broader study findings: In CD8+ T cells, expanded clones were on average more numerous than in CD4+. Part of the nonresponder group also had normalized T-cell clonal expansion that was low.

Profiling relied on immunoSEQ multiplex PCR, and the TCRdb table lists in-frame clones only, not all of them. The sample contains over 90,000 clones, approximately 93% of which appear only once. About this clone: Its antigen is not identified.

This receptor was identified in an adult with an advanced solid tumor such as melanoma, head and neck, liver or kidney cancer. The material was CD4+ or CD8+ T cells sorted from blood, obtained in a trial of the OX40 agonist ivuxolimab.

Here the CDR3 reads CASSVEVSGRTNEKLFF. CDR3 nucleotides: TGTGCCAGCAGCGTCGAGGTCTCTGGCCGGACTAATGAAAAACTGTTTTTT. The chain uses TRBV7-6 and TRBJ1-4; D not resolved. V lost 5 bases and J 2 bases, leaving 18 bases between the germline ends. The CDR3 has 17 residues. Germline V CDR1 and CDR2: SGHVS, FNYEAQ. The whole variable domain, remainder taken from reference TRBV7-6 and TRBJ1-4, is GAGVSQSPRYKVTKRGQDVALRCDPISGHVSLYWYRQALGQGPEFLTYFNYEAQQDKSGLPNDRFSAERPEGSISTLTIQRTEQRDSAMYRCASSVEVSGRTNEKLFFGSGTQLSVL.